This T cell receptor (beta chain) was profiled in a study of cytomegalovirus exposure and HLA in healthy donors. It was with 60 Vbeta and 13 Jbeta primers that the PCR ran. TCRdb's table, derived via immunoSEQ multiplex PCR, lists solely in-frame clones and lacks some. The sample lists 250,000 to 350,000 clones, approximately 70% seen once, with around 2.3% in the top ten. V was trimmed by 4 bases and J by 10 bases, leaving 24 bases between them. CDR1 is SGHRS and CDR2 is YFSETQ in the germline V gene. This CDR3 is built from 16 residues. Source material: PBMCs. This TCR was sampled from a female donor in good health and CMV-seronegative. This chain links TRBV5-1 with TRBJ2-1; D is perhaps TRBD1 (6 bases). The DNA of the CDR3 is TGCGCCAGCAGCCCGCAGGGGCCTAATGTTGGTGGGGAGCAGTTCTTC. Translating it yields CASSPQGPNVGGEQFF.